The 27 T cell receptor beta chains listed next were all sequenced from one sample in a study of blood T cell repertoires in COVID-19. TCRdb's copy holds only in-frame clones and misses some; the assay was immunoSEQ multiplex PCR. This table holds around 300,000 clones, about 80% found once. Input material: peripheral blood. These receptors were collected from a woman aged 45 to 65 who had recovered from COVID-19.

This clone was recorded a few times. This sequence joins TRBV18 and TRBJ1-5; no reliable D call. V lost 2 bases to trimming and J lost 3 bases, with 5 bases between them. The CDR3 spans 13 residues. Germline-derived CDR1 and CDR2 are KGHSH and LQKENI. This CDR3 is CASSPIDNQPQHF. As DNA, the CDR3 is TGTGCCAGCTCACCAATAGACAATCAGCCCCAGCATTTT.

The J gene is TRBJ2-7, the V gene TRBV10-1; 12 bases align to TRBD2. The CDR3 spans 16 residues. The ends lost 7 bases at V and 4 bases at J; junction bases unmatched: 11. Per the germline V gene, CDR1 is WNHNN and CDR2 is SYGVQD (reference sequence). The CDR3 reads CASTPRTSGTRYEQYF. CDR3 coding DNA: TGCGCCAGCACCCCCCGGACTAGCGGGACTCGGTACGAGCAGTACTTC.

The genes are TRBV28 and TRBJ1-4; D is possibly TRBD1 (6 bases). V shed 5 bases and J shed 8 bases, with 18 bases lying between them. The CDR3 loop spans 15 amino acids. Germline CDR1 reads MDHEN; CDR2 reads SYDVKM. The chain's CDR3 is CASSPLVRGDEKLFF. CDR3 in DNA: TGTGCCAGCAGTCCTCTCGTCAGGGGTGACGAAAAACTGTTTTTT.

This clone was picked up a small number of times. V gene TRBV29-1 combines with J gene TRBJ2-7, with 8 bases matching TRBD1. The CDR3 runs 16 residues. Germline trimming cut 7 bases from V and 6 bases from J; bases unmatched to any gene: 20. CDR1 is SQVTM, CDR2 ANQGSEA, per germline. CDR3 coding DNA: TGCAGCGCCCCTTCATGGGAGACAGGGGTAGAAATCGAGCAGTACTTC. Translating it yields CSAPSWETGVEIEQYF.

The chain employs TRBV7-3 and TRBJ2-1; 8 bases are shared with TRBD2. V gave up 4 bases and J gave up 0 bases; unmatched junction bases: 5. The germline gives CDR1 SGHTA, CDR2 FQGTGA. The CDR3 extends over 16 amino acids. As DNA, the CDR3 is TGTGCCAGCAGCTCTCATAGCGGGAACTCCTACAATGAGCAGTTCTTC. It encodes CASSSHSGNSYNEQFF.

In DNA form, the CDR3 reads TGTGCCAGTAGTATTCTGACTAGCGGATACAATGAGCAGTTCTTC. Its translation: CASSILTSGYNEQFF. The V call is TRBV19, the J call TRBJ2-1; 9 nucleotides match TRBD2. This CDR3 is 15 amino acids long. J gave up 4 bases and V 3 bases, and 4 bases lay outside the gene matches. Germline CDR1 is LNHDA and CDR2 is SQIVND (reference sequence). Using reference TRBV19 and TRBJ2-1 for the parts outside the CDR3, the full variable domain is DGGITQSPKYLFRKEGQNVTLSCEQNLNHDAMYWYRQDPGQGLRLIYYSQIVNDFQKGDIAEGYSVSREKKESFPLTVTSAQKNPTAFYLCASSILTSGYNEQFFGPGTRLTVL.

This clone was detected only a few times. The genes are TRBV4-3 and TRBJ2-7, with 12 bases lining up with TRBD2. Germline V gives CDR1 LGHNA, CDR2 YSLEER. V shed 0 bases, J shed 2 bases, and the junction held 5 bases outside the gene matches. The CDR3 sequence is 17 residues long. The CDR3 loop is CASSQELAGGTTYEQYF. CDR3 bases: TGCGCCAGCAGCCAAGAACTAGCGGGAGGAACGACCTACGAGCAGTACTTC.

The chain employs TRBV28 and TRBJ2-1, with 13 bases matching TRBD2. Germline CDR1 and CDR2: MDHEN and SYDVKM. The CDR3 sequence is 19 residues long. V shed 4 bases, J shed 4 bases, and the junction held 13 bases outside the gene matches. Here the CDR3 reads CASSSSGLAGVGSYNEQFF. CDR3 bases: TGTGCCAGCAGTTCCTCCGGACTAGCGGGAGTAGGGTCTTACAATGAGCAGTTCTTC.

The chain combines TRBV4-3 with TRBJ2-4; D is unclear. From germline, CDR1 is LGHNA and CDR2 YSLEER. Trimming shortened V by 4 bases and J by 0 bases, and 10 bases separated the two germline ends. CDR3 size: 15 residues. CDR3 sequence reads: CASSPGPLAKNIQYF. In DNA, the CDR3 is TGCGCCAGCAGCCCTGGGCCGCTAGCCAAAAACATTCAGTACTTC.

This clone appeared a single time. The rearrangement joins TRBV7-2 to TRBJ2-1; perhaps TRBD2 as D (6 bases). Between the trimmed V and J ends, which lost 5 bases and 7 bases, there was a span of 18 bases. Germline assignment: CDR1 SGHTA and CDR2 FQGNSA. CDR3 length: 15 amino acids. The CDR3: CASSPRGRAGNEQFF. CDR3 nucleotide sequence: TGTGCCAGCAGCCCAAGGGGACGGGCGGGGAATGAGCAGTTCTTC.

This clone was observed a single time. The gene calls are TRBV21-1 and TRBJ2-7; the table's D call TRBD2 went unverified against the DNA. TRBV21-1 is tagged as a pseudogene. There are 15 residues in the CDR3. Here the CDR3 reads CASSKAGSGSGEQYF. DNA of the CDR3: TGTGCCAGCAGCAAAGCTGGGTCGGGGTCGGGCGAGCAGTACTTC.

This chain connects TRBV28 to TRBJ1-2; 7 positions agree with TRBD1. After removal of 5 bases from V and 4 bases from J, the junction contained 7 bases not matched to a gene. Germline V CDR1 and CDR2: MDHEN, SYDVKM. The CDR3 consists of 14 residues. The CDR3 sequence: CASSPRDSLYGYTF. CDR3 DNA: TGTGCCAGCAGTCCCAGGGACAGCCTCTATGGCTACACCTTC.

The CDR3 protein is CASSATTSGGRSEQYF. The DNA of the CDR3 is TGTGCCAGTAGTGCGACGACTAGCGGGGGGCGAAGCGAGCAGTACTTC. The chain employs TRBV19 and TRBJ2-7; 13 positions match TRBD2. CDR1 LNHDA and CDR2 SQIVND come from the germline V gene (reference sequence). The CDR3 is 16 residues long. V was clipped by 5 bases and J by 6 bases; unmatched bases: 10.

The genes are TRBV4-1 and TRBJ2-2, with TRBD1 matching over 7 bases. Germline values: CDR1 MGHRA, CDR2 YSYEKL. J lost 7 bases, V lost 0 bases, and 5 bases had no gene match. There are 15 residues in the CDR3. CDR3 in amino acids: CASSQEQGNHGELFF. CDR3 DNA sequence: TGCGCCAGCAGCCAAGAACAGGGGAATCACGGGGAGCTGTTTTTT.

In nucleotides, the CDR3 is TGTGCCAGCAGCTTAGAGTCAGGGACCTACAATGAGCAGTTCTTC. Its protein product is CASSLESGTYNEQFF. This sequence joins TRBV7-3 and TRBJ2-1; tentative D call: TRBD1 (5 bases). The CDR3 contains 15 residues. The germline V gene has CDR1 SGHTA and CDR2 FQGTGA. Trimming removed 2 bases at V and 2 bases at J, with 10 bases between.

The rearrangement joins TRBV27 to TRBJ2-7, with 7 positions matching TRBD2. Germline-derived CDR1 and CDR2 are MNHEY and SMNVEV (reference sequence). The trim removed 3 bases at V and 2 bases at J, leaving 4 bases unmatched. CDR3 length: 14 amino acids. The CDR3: CASSFLGGAYEQYF. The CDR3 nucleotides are TGTGCCAGCAGTTTCCTTGGGGGGGCCTACGAGCAGTACTTC.

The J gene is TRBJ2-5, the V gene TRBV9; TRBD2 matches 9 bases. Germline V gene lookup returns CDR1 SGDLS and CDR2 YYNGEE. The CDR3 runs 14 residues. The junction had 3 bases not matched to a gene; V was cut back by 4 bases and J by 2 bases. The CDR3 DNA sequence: TGTGCCAGCAGCCTGGCGGGGGGGCAAGAGACCCAGTACTTC. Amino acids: CASSLAGGQETQYF.

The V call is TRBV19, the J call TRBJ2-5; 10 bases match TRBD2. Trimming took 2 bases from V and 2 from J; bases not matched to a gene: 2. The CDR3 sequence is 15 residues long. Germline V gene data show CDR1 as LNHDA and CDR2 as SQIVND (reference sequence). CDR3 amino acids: CASSIPSGGQETQYF. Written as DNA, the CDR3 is TGTGCCAGTAGTATACCTAGCGGGGGTCAAGAGACCCAGTACTTC.

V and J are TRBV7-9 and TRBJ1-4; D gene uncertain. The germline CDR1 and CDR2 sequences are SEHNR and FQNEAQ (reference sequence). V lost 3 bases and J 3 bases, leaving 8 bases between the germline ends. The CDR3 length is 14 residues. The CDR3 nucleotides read TGTGCCAGCAGCTTGTCCTCCTCTAATGAAAAACTGTTTTTT. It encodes CASSLSSSNEKLFF.

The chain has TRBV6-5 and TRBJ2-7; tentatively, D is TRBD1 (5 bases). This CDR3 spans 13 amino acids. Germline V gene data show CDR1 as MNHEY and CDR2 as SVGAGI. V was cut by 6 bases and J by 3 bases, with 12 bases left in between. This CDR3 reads CASRPDSHYEQYF. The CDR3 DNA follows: TGTGCCAGCAGGCCAGACAGTCACTACGAGCAGTACTTC.

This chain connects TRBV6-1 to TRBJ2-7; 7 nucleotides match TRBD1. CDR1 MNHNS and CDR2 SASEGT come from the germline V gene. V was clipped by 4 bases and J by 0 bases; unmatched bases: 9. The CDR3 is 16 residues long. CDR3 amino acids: CASSAPLGGPSYEQYF. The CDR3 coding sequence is TGTGCCAGCAGTGCTCCCCTAGGGGGCCCCTCCTACGAGCAGTACTTC.

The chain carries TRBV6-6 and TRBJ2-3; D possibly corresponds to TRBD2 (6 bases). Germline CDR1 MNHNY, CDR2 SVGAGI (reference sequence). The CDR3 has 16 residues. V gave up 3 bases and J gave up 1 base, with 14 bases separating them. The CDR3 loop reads CASSYLSSEGTDTQYF. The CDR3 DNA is TGTGCCAGCAGTTATTTGTCTAGCGAAGGCACAGATACGCAGTATTTT.

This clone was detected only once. CDR3 in DNA: TGCGCCAGCAGCCAAACCACGACTAGCGGGCCTTTTACGGAAGAGCAGTACTTC. This sequence encodes CASSQTTTSGPFTEEQYF. The rearrangement links TRBV4-3 to TRBJ2-7; 10 nucleotides line up with TRBD2. This CDR3 is built from 18 residues. V shed 2 bases and J 7 bases; nucleotides not matched to a gene: 17. CDR1 and CDR2 from the germline V gene are LGHNA and YSLEER.

The CDR3 DNA reads TGTGCCAGCAGCTTAGCGGGGACAGGAAAGAGGGCTTTCTTT. It encodes CASSLAGTGKRAFF. The chain uses TRBV7-2 and TRBJ1-1, with 8 bases lining up with TRBD1. Per germline, CDR1 SGHTA and CDR2 FQGNSA. V lost 0 bases to trimming and J lost 11 bases; unmatched junction nucleotides: 8. The CDR3 consists of 14 residues.

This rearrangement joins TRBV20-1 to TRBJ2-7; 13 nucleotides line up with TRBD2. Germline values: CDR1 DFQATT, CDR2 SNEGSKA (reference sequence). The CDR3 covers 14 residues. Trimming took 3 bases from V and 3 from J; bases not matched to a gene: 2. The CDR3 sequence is CSASRTSGSYEQYF. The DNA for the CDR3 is TGCAGTGCTAGTAGGACTAGCGGGAGCTACGAGCAGTACTTC.

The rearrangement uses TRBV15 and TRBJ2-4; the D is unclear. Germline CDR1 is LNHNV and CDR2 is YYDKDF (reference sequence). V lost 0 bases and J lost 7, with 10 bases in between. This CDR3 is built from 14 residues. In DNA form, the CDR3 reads TGTGCCACCAGCAGAGATCAGGCATATAACATTCAGTACTTC. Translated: CATSRDQAYNIQYF.

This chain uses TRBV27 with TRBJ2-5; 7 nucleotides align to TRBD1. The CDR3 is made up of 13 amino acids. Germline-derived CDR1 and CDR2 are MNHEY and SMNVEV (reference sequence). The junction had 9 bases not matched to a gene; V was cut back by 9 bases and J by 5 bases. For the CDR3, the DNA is TGTGCCAGTAGGGACAGCGTGCTGGAGACCCAGTACTTC. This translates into CASRDSVLETQYF.